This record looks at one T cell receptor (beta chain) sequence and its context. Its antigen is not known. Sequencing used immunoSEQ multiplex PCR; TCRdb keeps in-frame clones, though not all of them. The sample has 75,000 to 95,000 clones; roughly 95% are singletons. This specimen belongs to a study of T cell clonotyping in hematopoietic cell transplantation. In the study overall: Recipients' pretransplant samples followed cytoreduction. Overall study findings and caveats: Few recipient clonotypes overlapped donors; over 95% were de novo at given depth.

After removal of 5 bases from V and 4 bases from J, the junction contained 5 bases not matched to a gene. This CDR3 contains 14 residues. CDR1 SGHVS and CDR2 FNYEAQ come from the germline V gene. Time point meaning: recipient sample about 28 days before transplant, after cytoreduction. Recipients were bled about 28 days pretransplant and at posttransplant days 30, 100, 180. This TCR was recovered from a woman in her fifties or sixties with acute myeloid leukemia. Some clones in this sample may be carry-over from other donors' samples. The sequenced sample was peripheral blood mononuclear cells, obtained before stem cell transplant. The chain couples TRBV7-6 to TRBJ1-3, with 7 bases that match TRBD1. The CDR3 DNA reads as TGTGCCAGCAGCCTGGCAGGGGGGGGAAACACCATATATTTT. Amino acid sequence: CASSLAGGGNTIYF.